This T cell receptor (beta chain) was observed in a study of CD8 T cells in ankylosing spondylitis. TCRdb recomputed calls from the 5' RACE reads with MiXCR, one row per CDR3 protein. The sample contains more than 600,000 distinct CDR3 sequences, under 20% of which appear only once. The V gene's germline CDR1 is KGHSH and CDR2 LQKENI. The CDR3 sequence is 16 residues long. The J segment lost 2 bases and the V segment lost 1 base, leaving 5 bases of the junction unmatched. Study-wide findings and caveats: Blood of patients with ankylosing spondylitis appeared to be characterized by a TCR beta motif of several highly homologous variants.

For this clonotype: Its cognate antigen is unknown.

This chain uses TRBV18 with TRBJ2-1; 7 positions agree with TRBD2. This TCR came from a male donor with ankylosing spondylitis. The specimen was blood, either unsorted or a sorted T cell fraction (not recorded which). For the CDR3, the DNA is TGTGCCAGCTCACCACTTCCACTAGCGCCCTACAATGAGCAGTTCTTC. It specifies CASSPLPLAPYNEQFF.